These 12 T cell receptor beta chains were all obtained from the same sample, sequenced in a study of shared clonotypes between healthy human individuals. CD45RO-negative CD8 cells positively selected for CCR7 made up the naive population, which excluded terminally differentiated effector memory CD45RA+ cells. Produced via immunoSEQ multiplex PCR; TCRdb's table is partial and in-frame only. The table includes hundreds of thousands of clones, roughly 95% detected once. The sequencing sample was made of naive CD8+ T cells sorted from blood. The receptor source for this set is a woman in her 30s in good health.

The V and J genes are TRBV5-6 and TRBJ1-5, with D perhaps matching TRBD1 (5 bases). Germline V gene data show CDR1 as SGHDT and CDR2 as YYEEEE. Trimming shortened V by 2 bases and J by 11 bases, and 26 bases separated the two germline ends. This CDR3 contains 17 residues. This CDR3 is CASSLLTGTDGIGAQHF. The CDR3, as DNA: TGTGCCAGCAGCTTACTAACCGGGACGGACGGGATTGGGGCCCAGCATTTT. Drawing the rest from reference TRBV5-6 and TRBJ1-5, the complete variable domain is DAGVTQSPTHLIKTRGQQVTLRCSPKSGHDTVSWYQQALGQGPQFIFQYYEEEERQRGNFPDRFSGHQFPNYSSELNVNALLLGDSALYLCASSLLTGTDGIGAQHFGDGTRLSIL.

The CDR3 reads CASSAYRASLEQYF. The DNA for the CDR3 is TGTGCCAGCAGCGCCTACAGGGCCTCTCTAGAGCAGTACTTC. The V and J genes are TRBV7-2 and TRBJ2-7; TRBD1 is a possible D gene (6 bases). The germline gives CDR1 SGHTA, CDR2 FQGNSA. V was shortened by 5 bases and J by 7 bases, with 18 bases between the two germline ends. CDR3 length equals 14 residues.

The chain combines TRBV11-2 with TRBJ1-5, with D tentatively TRBD1 (5 bases). The CDR3 has 18 amino acids. V was pared by 2 bases and J by 0 bases, with 17 bases between. The germline V gene has CDR1 SGHAT and CDR2 FQNNGV. CDR3 nucleotides: TGTGCCAGCAGCTTAATTGCGGGTGAGGGGTATAGCAATCAGCCCCAGCATTTT. Protein: CASSLIAGEGYSNQPQHF.

The chain employs TRBV4-1 and TRBJ2-7; no reliable D call. The CDR3 is 16 residues long. Trimming stripped 0 bases from V and 0 bases from J, with 12 bases between. Per germline, CDR1 MGHRA and CDR2 YSYEKL. The CDR3 region has the DNA TGCGCCAGCAGCCAAGAGTTCCCGGGTTACTCCTACGAGCAGTACTTC. Amino acid sequence: CASSQEFPGYSYEQYF.

A remark on this clone: In the same sample, other DNA sequences code for this CDR3. This sequence joins TRBV28 and TRBJ2-2, with 7 bases identical to TRBD2. Per the germline V gene, CDR1 is MDHEN and CDR2 is SYDVKM. The CDR3 sequence is 14 residues long. The J segment lost 4 bases and the V segment lost 6 bases, leaving 5 bases of the junction unmatched. DNA of the CDR3: TGTGCCAGCAGCCTGGGAGGGAGCACCGGGGAGCTGTTTTTT. It encodes CASSLGGSTGELFF. The full variable domain, with the rest looked up from reference TRBV28 and TRBJ2-2, is DVKVTQSSRYLVKRTGEKVFLECVQDMDHENMFWYRQDPGLGLRLIYFSYDVKMKEKGDIPEGYSVSREKKERFSLILESASTNQTSMYLCASSLGGSTGELFFGEGSRLTVL.

The rearrangement uses TRBV7-9 and TRBJ2-7; D perhaps matches TRBD1 (5 bases). From germline, CDR1 is SEHNR and CDR2 FQNEAQ (reference sequence). The ends were cut back, 3 bases at V and 0 bases at J, with 12 bases in the middle. There are 15 residues in the CDR3. CDR3 region: CASSLGGHLSYEQYF. The CDR3 DNA reads TGTGCCAGCAGCTTGGGTGGACACCTCTCCTACGAGCAGTACTTC.

J is TRBJ2-7 and V is TRBV7-2, with D possibly TRBD2 on 7 matching bases. This CDR3 is 16 amino acids long. The V gene lost 4 bases and the J gene lost 3 bases, with 19 bases spanning the gap. The germline gives CDR1 SGHTA, CDR2 FQGNSA. The CDR3 is CASSYWTGGGDYEQYF. In DNA, the CDR3 is TGTGCCAGCAGCTACTGGACCGGCGGGGGCGACTACGAGCAGTACTTC.

The CDR3 DNA follows: TGTGCCAGCAGCTTAGTTTACGGGGACGAGCAGTACTTC. Its protein product is CASSLVYGDEQYF. The V call is TRBV7-7, the J call TRBJ2-7; TRBD2 might be the D (5 bases). Germline-derived CDR1 and CDR2 are SSHAT and FNYEAQ (reference sequence). Trimming left V 1 base short and J 5 bases short, with 9 bases between. The CDR3 contains 13 residues.

This chain links TRBV4-1 with TRBJ2-5, with 8 bases fitting TRBD1. Matching the DNA end better, TRBJ2-7 makes the J call doubtful. This CDR3 is built from 16 residues. Germline-derived CDR1 and CDR2 are MGHRA and YSYEKL. The CDR3 reads CASSPRQGNDGYEQYF. The CDR3 DNA follows: TGCGCCAGCAGCCCCCGACAGGGGAACGATGGCTACGAGCAGTACTTC.

This chain uses TRBV29-1 with TRBJ1-2; 11 bases fit TRBD1. CDR3 length: 15 amino acids. The junction had 15 bases not matched to a gene; V was cut back by 7 bases and J by 8 bases. Per the germline V gene, CDR1 is SQVTM and CDR2 is ANQGSEA. As DNA, the CDR3 is TGCAGCGCTCGGACAGGGGGCGGCGAGAAGGGCGGCTACACCTTC. It is translated as CSARTGGGEKGGYTF.

The V and J genes are TRBV2 and TRBJ1-2, with D perhaps matching TRBD1 (5 bases). The ends were cut back, 3 bases at V and 6 bases at J, with 11 bases in the middle. CDR3 length: 13 amino acids. Germline V CDR1 and CDR2: SNHLY, FYNNEI. CDR3 amino acids: CASSDRALDGYTF. In DNA form, the CDR3 reads TGTGCCAGCAGTGACAGGGCCCTAGATGGCTACACCTTC.

The V and J genes are TRBV19 and TRBJ1-5, with D tentatively TRBD1 (6 bases). The V gene lost 10 bases and the J gene lost 3 bases, with 16 bases spanning the gap. Germline V gene lookup returns CDR1 LNHDA and CDR2 SQIVND (reference sequence). The CDR3 length is 14 residues. This chain's CDR3 is CATDHGGNNQPQHF. CDR3 bases: TGTGCCACCGACCACGGGGGCAACAATCAGCCCCAGCATTTT.